Listed here are 14 T cell receptor beta chains from one sample, sequenced in a study of shared clonotypes between healthy human individuals. Libraries were prepared by immunoSEQ multiplex PCR; TCRdb keeps only in-frame clonotypes and omits some of them. The data show about 1 million clones, with about three quarters seen just once and approximately 1.5% held by the top ten. Sequenced input: memory CD4+ T cells sorted from blood. Subset reported: CD45RA-negative fraction. The receptors derive from a man between 18 and 29 years old in good health.

The chain recombines TRBV7-8 with TRBJ2-4; 8 bases fit TRBD2. Germline V gene data show CDR1 as SGHVS and CDR2 as FQNEAQ. V dropped 1 base and J dropped 3; count of bases not matched to a gene: 8. CDR3 length: 17 amino acids. CDR3 bases: TGTGCCAGCAGCTTAGGGGCGGGGGGAATTAGCAAAAACATTCAGTACTTC. Amino acids: CASSLGAGGISKNIQYF.

J is TRBJ2-1 and V is TRBV7-8; 7 bases line up with TRBD2. This CDR3 contains 18 residues. CDR1 and CDR2 (germline): SGHVS, FQNEAQ. V shed 0 bases, J shed 0 bases, and the junction held 8 bases outside the gene matches. CDR3 DNA sequence: TGTGCCAGCAGCTTAGCGGGAGGGTCGTACTCCTCCTACAATGAGCAGTTCTTC. The encoded protein is CASSLAGGSYSSYNEQFF.

This chain connects TRBV19 to TRBJ2-3; D possibly matches TRBD1 or TRBD2 (5 bases each). Germline-derived CDR1 and CDR2 are LNHDA and SQIVND (reference sequence). CDR3 length: 16 residues. V was shortened by 2 bases and J by 4 bases, with 16 bases between the two germline ends. The CDR3 reads CASSIFGTQGSDTQYF. CDR3 nucleotide sequence: TGTGCCAGTAGTATATTCGGGACGCAAGGTTCAGATACGCAGTATTTT.

The V and J genes are TRBV6-5 and TRBJ2-1; TRBD1 might be the D (7 bases). CDR3 length equals 16 residues. Germline CDR1 MNHEY, CDR2 SVGAGI. The V gene lost 0 bases and the J gene lost 8 bases, with 17 bases spanning the gap. The CDR3 region has the DNA TGTGCCAGCAGTTACTCGGGTGGGAGGACAGGCGATGAGCAGTTCTTC. Translation gives CASSYSGGRTGDEQFF.

In its sample, this clone was seen once. The chain has TRBV28 and TRBJ2-3, with 12 bases identical to TRBD2. The CDR3 sequence is 15 residues long. The V gene end was trimmed by 7 bases and the J gene end by 7 bases; junction bases not matched to a gene: 9. Looked up from germline, CDR1 is MDHEN and CDR2 is SYDVKM. CDR3 loop: CASNIPSGGANTQYF. In DNA, the CDR3 is TGTGCCAGCAATATTCCTAGCGGGGGGGCAAATACGCAGTATTTT.

This chain uses TRBV7-3 with TRBJ2-1; either TRBD1 or TRBD2 may fit D (5 bases each). Trimming removed 0 bases at V and 9 bases at J, with 9 bases between. CDR1 and CDR2 from the germline V gene are SGHTA and FQGTGA. The CDR3 is made up of 13 amino acids. CDR3 sequence reads: CASSLTGAREQFF. The CDR3 bases are TGTGCCAGCAGCTTAACCGGGGCCCGTGAGCAGTTCTTC.

The chain recombines TRBV10-3 with TRBJ2-7; D gene ambiguous. The CDR3 is made up of 14 amino acids. Germline V gene data show CDR1 as ENHRY and CDR2 as SYGVKD. Trimming stripped 2 bases from V and 1 base from J, with 9 bases between. CDR3 protein: CAISEPPESYEQYF. CDR3 coding DNA: TGTGCCATCAGTGAGCCGCCCGAATCCTACGAGCAGTACTTC.

V is TRBV5-1 and J is TRBJ1-2; no clear D. This CDR3 spans 13 amino acids. The ends were cut back, 0 bases at V and 8 bases at J, with 11 bases in the middle. CDR1 is SGHRS and CDR2 is YFSETQ in the germline V gene. CDR3 sequence reads: CASSLGQLWGYTF. The DNA for the CDR3 is TGCGCCAGCAGCTTGGGGCAGTTATGGGGCTACACCTTC.

The chain combines TRBV7-3 with TRBJ2-3; D is possibly TRBD1 or TRBD2 (6 bases each). V was cut by 4 bases and J by 2 bases, with 13 bases left in between. Germline V lookup: CDR1 SGHTA, CDR2 FQGTGA. This CDR3 region has 15 residues. The CDR3 loop is CASSWQGGFTDTQYF. The CDR3 DNA is TGTGCCAGCAGCTGGCAAGGGGGGTTCACAGATACGCAGTATTTT.

There are a few counts of this clone. The V and J genes are TRBV2 and TRBJ1-6; D uncertain. This CDR3 has 14 residues. The V end lost 3 bases, the J end lost 7 bases, and 10 bases lay between the germline ends. Germline V gives CDR1 SNHLY, CDR2 FYNNEI. CDR3 region: CASSDHSENSPLHF. The CDR3 nucleotides are TGTGCCAGCAGTGACCACAGCGAGAATTCACCCCTCCACTTT.

The chain joins TRBV19 to TRBJ2-7, with D perhaps matching TRBD2 (5 bases). The CDR3 sequence is 11 residues long. V lost 4 bases, J lost 6 bases, and 7 bases lay in between. Germline V CDR1 and CDR2: LNHDA, SQIVND (reference sequence). CDR3: CASSNGIEQYF. As DNA, the CDR3 is TGTGCCAGTAGTAACGGGATCGAGCAGTACTTC.

Points on this clone: This likely stems from a read error, as it lies one base from a far larger clone. V is TRBV5-4 and J is TRBJ2-7; 9 bases line up with TRBD1. CDR1 and CDR2 from the germline V gene are SGHNT and YYREEE (reference sequence). CDR3 length: 14 residues. V shed 4 bases, J shed 1 base, and the junction held 3 bases outside the gene matches. Here the CDR3 reads CASSTGTGSYEQYF. DNA for the CDR3: TGTGCCAGCAGCACCGGGACAGGGTCCTACGAGCAGTACTTC.

The gene calls are TRBV2 and TRBJ2-2; no clear D. V was pared by 7 bases and J by 4 bases, with 13 bases between. The CDR3 spans 14 residues. Germline CDR1 SNHLY, CDR2 FYNNEI. CDR3 sequence reads: CASNRPGGTGELFF. In nucleotides, the CDR3 is TGTGCCAGCAACCGACCCGGCGGCACCGGGGAGCTGTTTTTT.

The chain joins TRBV5-1 to TRBJ2-5, with 16 bases aligning to TRBD2. The germline CDR1 and CDR2 sequences are SGHRS and YFSETQ. V shed 4 bases and J 4 bases; nucleotides not matched to a gene: 4. This CDR3 region has 16 residues. CDR3 protein: CASSLGTSGRVETQYF. CDR3 coding DNA: TGCGCCAGCAGCCTGGGGACTAGCGGGAGGGTAGAGACCCAGTACTTC.